This note documents a single T cell receptor beta chain sequence. The antigen is not known. This sample is part of a study of shared clonotypes between healthy human individuals. This CDR3 is 14 amino acids long. In germline, CDR1 is WSHSY, CDR2 SAAADI. Trimming took 7 bases from V and 9 from J; bases not matched to a gene: 10. Every subset had its genomic DNA shared out evenly among several immunoSEQ plates. Generated by immunoSEQ multiplex PCR, the TCRdb table keeps only in-frame clones and is missing some. The sample contains 85,000 to 100,000 clones, 60% to 75% of which appear only once. Study findings and constraints: Represented diversity (both genetic and exposure-history) was limited by the small number of donors.

This TCR came from a man younger than 40 in good health. This chain links TRBV10-2 with TRBJ2-1, with TRBD2 matching 9 bases. The specimen was memory CD8+ T cells sorted from blood. The subset denotes: CD45RO+ cells pooled with CCR7-negative TemRA cells. The CDR3 loop is CASNGAGGRLEQFF. The DNA for the CDR3 is TGCGCCAGCAACGGAGCGGGAGGTCGCCTTGAGCAGTTCTTC.